A single sample is the source of the 28 T cell receptor beta chains below, sequenced in a study of T cells after yellow fever vaccination. In TCRdb, the 5' RACE reads were re-called with MiXCR into one record per CDR3 protein. The sample carries roughly 330,000 distinct CDR3 sequences, 3% to 4.5% recorded once. This specimen consisted of PBMCs, obtained 5 days after the yellow fever booster vaccination. The receptors stem from a man aged 18-30 years who received the YFV17D yellow fever vaccine.

This clonotype was detected many times. The rearrangement links TRBV20-1 to TRBJ1-1; D ambiguous. The CDR3 has 11 residues. Trimming removed 3 bases at V and 1 base at J, with 3 bases between. Germline V gene sequence: CDR1 DFQATT, CDR2 SNEGSKA (reference sequence). CDR3 in DNA: TGCAGTGCTAGCAGGAACACTGAAGCTTTCTTT. Its translation: CSASRNTEAFF.

This clonotype was recorded many times. V usage is TRBV2 and J usage is TRBJ1-5; D is unclear. V was clipped by 7 bases and J by 3 bases, with 7 bases between them. Germline V gene sequence: CDR1 SNHLY, CDR2 FYNNEI. The CDR3 runs 12 residues. The CDR3 loop is CASKLYNQPQHF. CDR3 nucleotides: TGTGCCAGCAAACTGTACAATCAGCCCCAGCATTTT.

This clonotype has more than one count but fewer than ten. The chain combines TRBV6-7 with TRBJ1-2, with D maybe TRBD1 (6 bases). TRBV6-7 is filed as an ORF, its function uncertain. Trimming pared 11 bases from V and 2 bases from J, leaving 18 bases between. CDR3 length: 14 amino acids. For the CDR3, the DNA is TGTGCCCTACTTGGTTCAGGGGCAAACTATGGCTACACCTTC. Translation: CALLGSGANYGYTF.

This clonotype was recorded a few times. The rearrangement joins TRBV9 to TRBJ1-5; TRBD1 is a possible D gene (6 bases). This CDR3 region has 16 residues. Germline V lookup: CDR1 SGDLS, CDR2 YYNGEE. V lost 3 bases and J 5 bases, leaving 18 bases between the germline ends. CDR3 loop: CASSGDPWGAYQPQHF. The CDR3 bases are TGTGCCAGCAGCGGAGATCCATGGGGGGCTTATCAGCCCCAGCATTTT.

This clonotype was picked up many times. The J gene is TRBJ1-2, the V gene TRBV29-1; unclear D gene. The CDR3 runs to 12 residues. Germline lookup yields CDR1 SQVTM and CDR2 ANQGSEA. Trimming took 5 bases from V and 4 from J, leaving 11 bases between them. In DNA, the CDR3 is TGCAGCGTTTTTACAGCTTCCTATGGCTACACCTTC. Amino acid sequence: CSVFTASYGYTF.

This clonotype came up a few times. The rearrangement uses TRBV5-1 and TRBJ2-3; possible D gene TRBD1, 6 bases. The V end was cut by 4 bases, the J end by 7 bases, with 7 bases between. This CDR3 spans 11 amino acids. CDR1 SGHRS and CDR2 YFSETQ come from the germline V gene. The chain's CDR3 is CASSTGNTQYF. The CDR3 coding sequence is TGCGCCAGCAGCACAGGGAATACGCAGTATTTT. Using reference TRBV5-1 and TRBJ2-3 for the parts outside the CDR3, the full variable domain is KAGVTQTPRYLIKTRGQQVTLSCSPISGHRSVSWYQQTPGQGLQFLFEYFSETQRNKGNFPGRFSGRQFSNSRSEMNVSTLELGDSALYLCASSTGNTQYFGPGTRLTVL.

This clonotype was recorded many times. V usage is TRBV7-2 and J usage is TRBJ2-2; 9 bases line up with TRBD2. This CDR3 is built from 18 residues. Trimming took 2 bases from V and 7 from J; bases not matched to a gene: 14. Germline assignment: CDR1 SGHTA and CDR2 FQGNSA. The CDR3 region has the DNA TGTGCCAGCAGCTTAAAGTTCCTGGTGGCGGGGGGGCACGGGGAGCTGTTTTTT. Its protein is CASSLKFLVAGGHGELFF.

This clonotype appeared a few times. V usage is TRBV12-3 or TRBV12-4 and J usage is TRBJ1-2; 9 bases are shared with TRBD1. The CDR3 extends over 13 amino acids. With V trimmed by 6 bases and J by 4 bases, 3 bases remained unmatched. The CDR3 nucleotides are TGTGCCAGCAGGCCGGACAGGGGCTATGGCTACACCTTC. As protein: CASRPDRGYGYTF.

This clonotype was picked up many times. This CDR3 reads CASSLGPGQGYEQYF. Written as DNA, the CDR3 is TGCGCCAGCAGCTTGGGACCTGGACAGGGCTACGAGCAGTACTTC. The chain couples TRBV5-1 to TRBJ2-7; TRBD1 aligns across 8 bases. V was pared by 0 bases and J by 3 bases, with 5 bases of the junction left unmatched. Germline lookup yields CDR1 SGHRS and CDR2 YFSETQ. The CDR3 runs 15 residues.

This clonotype was seen only a few times. The chain links TRBV6-5 to TRBJ1-2, with 8 nucleotides matching TRBD1. The ends lost 5 bases at V and 4 bases at J; junction bases unmatched: 6. CDR3 length equals 14 residues. In germline, CDR1 is MNHEY, CDR2 SVGAGI. The CDR3 DNA is TGTGCCAGCAGTAAAGGACAGGGCTCCTATGGCTACACCTTC. Translating gives CASSKGQGSYGYTF.

The table lists this clonotype with many counts. The V and J genes are TRBV7-2 and TRBJ1-6; no firm D call. V was trimmed by 3 bases and J by 7 bases, leaving 4 bases between them. The CDR3 has 12 amino acids. The germline gives CDR1 SGHTA, CDR2 FQGNSA. CDR3 coding DNA: TGTGCCAGCAGCTTGGAGAATTCACCCCTCCACTTT. It encodes CASSLENSPLHF.

The rearrangement links TRBV7-2 to TRBJ1-5; no clear D gene. Germline loops: CDR1 SGHTA, CDR2 FQGNSA. V lost 6 bases to trimming and J lost 0 bases, with 6 bases between them. CDR3 length: 13 residues. The CDR3, as DNA: TGTGCCAGCAGTTCCACTAGCAATCAGCCCCAGCATTTT. Protein sequence: CASSSTSNQPQHF.

This clonotype was detected only a few times. V is TRBV15 and J is TRBJ1-2; TRBD1 matches 8 bases. CDR1 and CDR2 (germline): LNHNV, YYDKDF (reference sequence). J gave up 6 bases and V 0 bases, and 6 bases lay outside the gene matches. This CDR3 has 15 amino acids. This chain's CDR3 is CATSRDTTGGNGYTF. CDR3 coding DNA: TGTGCCACCAGCAGAGATACAACAGGGGGAAATGGCTACACCTTC.

This clonotype was seen only a few times. This rearrangement joins TRBV6-6 to TRBJ1-4; D gene ambiguous. Trimming pared 0 bases from V and 7 bases from J, leaving 15 bases between. Germline assignment: CDR1 MNHNY and CDR2 SVGAGI (reference sequence). This CDR3 comprises 16 residues. The CDR3 sequence: CASSYSSSHLSEKLFF. CDR3 coding DNA: TGTGCCAGCAGTTACTCATCCAGCCATCTCAGTGAAAAACTGTTTTTT.

This clonotype was counted at least ten times. The chain employs TRBV15 and TRBJ2-7; 7 bases are a match to TRBD1. Per the germline V gene, CDR1 is LNHNV and CDR2 is YYDKDF (reference sequence). The CDR3 runs 14 residues. Unmatched junction bases numbered 6, after V lost 1 base and J lost 6 bases. The CDR3 nucleotides are TGTGCCACCAGCAGAGGACAGGGTACCCTCGAGCAGTACGTC. It yields the protein CATSRGQGTLEQYV.

This clonotype was recorded a few times. V and J are TRBV7-3 and TRBJ2-2; no clear D gene. The V gene lost 2 bases and the J gene lost 6 bases, with 7 bases spanning the gap. Germline assignment: CDR1 SGHTA and CDR2 FQGTGA. The CDR3 length is 13 residues. The CDR3 here is CASSLGVPGELFF. The CDR3 coding sequence is TGTGCCAGCAGCTTAGGGGTCCCCGGGGAGCTGTTTTTT. Supplemented by reference TRBV7-3 and TRBJ2-2, the full variable domain reads GAGVSQTPSNKVTEKGKYVELRCDPISGHTALYWYRQSLGQGPEFLIYFQGTGAADDSGLPNDRFFAVRPEGSVSTLKIQRTERGDSAVYLCASSLGVPGELFFGEGSRLTVL.

There are many counts of this clonotype. The chain joins TRBV7-8 to TRBJ2-1; 9 bases match TRBD1. From germline, CDR1 is SGHVS and CDR2 FQNEAQ. V lost 5 bases and J lost 7; bases outside the gene matches: 9. CDR3 length: 15 residues. CDR3 DNA sequence: TGTGCCAGCAGCACCAACAGGGGGCGCGCGAATGAGCAGTTCTTC. It encodes CASSTNRGRANEQFF. Together with reference TRBV7-8 and TRBJ2-1, the CDR3 gives the full variable domain: GAGVSQSPRYKVAKRGQDVALRCDPISGHVSLFWYQQALGQGPEFLTYFQNEAQLDKSGLPSDRFFAERPEGSVSTLKIQRTQQEDSAVYLCASSTNRGRANEQFFGPGTRLTVL.

Many counts were recorded for this clonotype. The V gene is TRBV18, the J gene TRBJ2-3; D not certain. This CDR3 comprises 13 residues. The germline V and J ends were trimmed by 0 bases and 8 bases, with 9 bases remaining between them. The germline gives CDR1 KGHSH, CDR2 LQKENI. The CDR3 region has the DNA TGTGCCAGCTCACCACCTAACGTAGGTACGCAGTATTTT. This encodes CASSPPNVGTQYF. Filled out from reference TRBV18 and TRBJ2-3, the complete variable domain reads NAGVMQNPRHLVRRRGQEARLRCSPMKGHSHVYWYRQLPEEGLKFMVYLQKENIIDESGMPKERFSAEFPKEGPSILRIQQVVRGDSAAYFCASSPPNVGTQYFGPGTRLTVL.

The chain joins TRBV10-3 to TRBJ1-5, with a possible D match to TRBD1 (5 bases). This CDR3 region has 13 residues. Germline values: CDR1 ENHRY, CDR2 SYGVKD. Trimming pared 3 bases from V and 6 bases from J, leaving 9 bases between. The CDR3 is CAISDRGGQPQHF. The CDR3 nucleotides are TGTGCCATCAGTGATAGGGGAGGTCAGCCCCAGCATTTT.

The chain uses TRBV2 and TRBJ2-4, with TRBD1 as a possible D gene (5 bases). CDR1 SNHLY and CDR2 FYNNEI come from the germline V gene. V lost 2 bases and J lost 7, with 12 bases in between. CDR3 length: 14 residues. The CDR3: CASSERQGKNIQYF. The CDR3 DNA follows: TGTGCCAGCAGTGAAAGGCAGGGAAAGAACATTCAGTACTTC.

The table lists this clonotype with many counts. This rearrangement joins TRBV6-6 to TRBJ2-1; D unresolved. Trimming stripped 7 bases from V and 10 bases from J, with 23 bases between. Germline V gene data show CDR1 as MNHNY and CDR2 as SVGAGI (reference sequence). This CDR3 has 15 residues. Here the CDR3 DNA reads TGTGCCAGCATTCGGCTGTTGAGTAGTTCGGAGGAGCAGTTCTTC. Translated: CASIRLLSSSEEQFF.

The sample holds a few counts of this clonotype. The V and J genes are TRBV27 and TRBJ2-1; unclear D gene. The CDR3 spans 17 residues. Trimming stripped 5 bases from V and 2 bases from J, with 19 bases between. CDR1 is MNHEY, CDR2 SMNVEV, per germline (reference sequence). The CDR3: CASSTQSYRAAYNEQFF. The CDR3 region has the DNA TGTGCCAGCAGTACCCAGTCATATCGCGCAGCCTACAATGAGCAGTTCTTC.

The rearrangement links TRBV18 to TRBJ2-1, with D possibly being TRBD1 (6 bases). The germline CDR1 and CDR2 sequences are KGHSH and LQKENI. Trimming stripped 4 bases from V and 4 bases from J, with 11 bases between. The CDR3 covers 14 residues. The CDR3, as DNA: TGTGCCAGCTCACAAGGGACACTTTACAATGAGCAGTTCTTC. Its translation is CASSQGTLYNEQFF.

In its sample, this clonotype was seen a few times. The J gene is TRBJ2-3, the V gene TRBV7-2, with D maybe TRBD1 (5 bases). Germline V CDR1 and CDR2: SGHTA, FQGNSA. The CDR3 has 15 residues. V lost 1 base and J 2 bases, leaving 10 bases between the germline ends. The CDR3 nucleotides read TGTGCCAGCAGCTTAGGGGGCAGGGCCACAGATACGCAGTATTTT. Translation: CASSLGGRATDTQYF.

This clonotype was seen only a few times. The V gene is TRBV5-1, the J gene TRBJ2-6; D gene unclear. CDR1 is SGHRS and CDR2 is YFSETQ in the germline V gene. V lost 0 bases, J lost 3 bases, and 10 bases lay in between. The length of the CDR3 is 16 residues. The CDR3 DNA reads as TGCGCCAGCAGCTTGGTGGAACTGGATGGGGCCAACGTCCTGACTTTC. Translating it yields CASSLVELDGANVLTF.

This clonotype was seen a handful of times. V is TRBV28 and J is TRBJ2-6, with unresolved D. CDR3 length: 16 residues. V was clipped by 2 bases and J by 2 bases, with 10 bases between them. Germline CDR1 reads MDHEN; CDR2 reads SYDVKM. The CDR3 loop reads CASSLGSPAGANVLTF. The CDR3 DNA reads as TGTGCCAGCAGTTTAGGGTCCCCGGCTGGGGCCAACGTCCTGACTTTC.

This clonotype came up many times. This chain links TRBV27 with TRBJ1-1; D perhaps matches TRBD1 (6 bases). The CDR3 covers 13 residues. Germline loops: CDR1 MNHEY, CDR2 SMNVEV (reference sequence). V lost 8 bases and J 3 bases, leaving 13 bases between the germline ends. CDR3 sequence (DNA): TGTGCCAGCGCTAACGGGGGCCACACTGAAGCTTTCTTT. As protein: CASANGGHTEAFF.

The CDR3 DNA reads TGTGCCAGCAGTTCCCAGCGGGGGCTCTACGAGCAGTACTTC. The encoded protein is CASSSQRGLYEQYF. This sequence joins TRBV6-5 and TRBJ2-7; 8 nucleotides line up with TRBD2. CDR3 length: 14 residues. The germline CDR1 and CDR2 sequences are MNHEY and SVGAGI. The ends lost 4 bases at V and 3 bases at J; junction bases unmatched: 5.